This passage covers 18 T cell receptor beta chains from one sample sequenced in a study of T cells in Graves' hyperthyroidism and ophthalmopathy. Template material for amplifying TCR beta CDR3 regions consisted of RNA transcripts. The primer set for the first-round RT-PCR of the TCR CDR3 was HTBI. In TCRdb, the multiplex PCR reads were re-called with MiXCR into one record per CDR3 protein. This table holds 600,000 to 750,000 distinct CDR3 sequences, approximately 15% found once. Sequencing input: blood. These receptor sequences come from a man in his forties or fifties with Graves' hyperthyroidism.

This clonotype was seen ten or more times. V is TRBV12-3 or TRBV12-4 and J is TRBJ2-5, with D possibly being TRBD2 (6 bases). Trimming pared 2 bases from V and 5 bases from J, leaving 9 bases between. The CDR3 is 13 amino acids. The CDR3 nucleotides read TGTGCCAGCAGTTTACGGGAGAAGGAGACCCAGTACTTC. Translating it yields CASSLREKETQYF.

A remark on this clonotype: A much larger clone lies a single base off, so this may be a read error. DNA of the CDR3: TGTGCCAGCACCCCTGGGGGGGGGGAGGATGAAAAACTGTTTTTT. Residues: CASTPGGGEDEKLFF. This chain links TRBV12-3 or TRBV12-4 with TRBJ1-4, with TRBD1 as a possible D gene (5 bases). The CDR3 consists of 15 residues. Trimming removed 7 bases at V and 6 bases at J, with 18 bases between.

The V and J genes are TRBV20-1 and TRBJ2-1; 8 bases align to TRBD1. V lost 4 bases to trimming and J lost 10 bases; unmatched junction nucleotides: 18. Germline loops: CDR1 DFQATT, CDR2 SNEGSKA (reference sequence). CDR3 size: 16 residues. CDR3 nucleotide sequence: TGCAGTGCTATTCACGGTTCGCAGGGGGCCGGGAAAGAGCAGTTCTTC. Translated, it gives CSAIHGSQGAGKEQFF.

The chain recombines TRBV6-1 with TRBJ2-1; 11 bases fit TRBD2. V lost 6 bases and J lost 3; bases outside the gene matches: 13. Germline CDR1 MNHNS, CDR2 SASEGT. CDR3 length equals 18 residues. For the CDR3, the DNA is TGTGCCAGCAGCACCGGGACTAGCGGCCGATCCAGCTACAATGAGCAGTTCTTC. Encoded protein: CASSTGTSGRSSYNEQFF.

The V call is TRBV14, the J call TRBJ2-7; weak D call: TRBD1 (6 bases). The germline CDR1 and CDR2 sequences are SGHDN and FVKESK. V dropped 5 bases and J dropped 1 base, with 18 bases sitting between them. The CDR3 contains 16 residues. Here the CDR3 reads CASSLGQPIRSYEQYF. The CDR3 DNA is TGTGCCAGCAGCTTAGGACAGCCTATCCGTTCCTACGAGCAGTACTTC.

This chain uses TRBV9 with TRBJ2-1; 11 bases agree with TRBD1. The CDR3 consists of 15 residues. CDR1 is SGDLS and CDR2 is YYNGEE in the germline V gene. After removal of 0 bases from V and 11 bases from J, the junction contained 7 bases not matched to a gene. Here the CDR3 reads CASSVGGTGGRKQFF. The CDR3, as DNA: TGTGCCAGCAGCGTAGGGGGGACAGGGGGTCGTAAGCAGTTCTTC.

The CDR3 loop is CASSGSGNRDTQYF. In nucleotides, the CDR3 is TGCGCCAGCAGTGGAAGCGGGAACAGAGATACGCAGTATTTT. This chain joins TRBV10-1 and TRBJ2-3; the match to TRBD2 covers 7 bases. Germline V gene lookup returns CDR1 WNHNN and CDR2 SYGVQD (reference sequence). V trimming: 4 bases; J trimming: 5 bases; junction bases outside the gene matches: 6. CDR3 length: 14 residues.

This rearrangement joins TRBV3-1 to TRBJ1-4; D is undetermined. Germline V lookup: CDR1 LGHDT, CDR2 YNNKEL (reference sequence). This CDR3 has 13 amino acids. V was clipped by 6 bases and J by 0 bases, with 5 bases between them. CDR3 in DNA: TGTGCCAGCAGGCCTGCAACTAATGAAAAACTGTTTTTT. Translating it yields CASRPATNEKLFF.

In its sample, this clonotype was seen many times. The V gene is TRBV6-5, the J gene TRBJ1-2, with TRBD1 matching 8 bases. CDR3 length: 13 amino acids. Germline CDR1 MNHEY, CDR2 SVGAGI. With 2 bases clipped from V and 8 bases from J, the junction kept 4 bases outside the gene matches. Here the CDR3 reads CASSYPGGRGYTF. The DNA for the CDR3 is TGTGCCAGCAGTTACCCAGGGGGCCGGGGCTACACCTTC.

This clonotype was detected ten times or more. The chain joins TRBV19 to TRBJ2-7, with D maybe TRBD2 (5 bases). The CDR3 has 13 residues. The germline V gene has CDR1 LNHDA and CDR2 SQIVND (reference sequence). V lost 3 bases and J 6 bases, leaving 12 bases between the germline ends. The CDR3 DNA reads TGTGCCAGTAGTATCAAAATCGGGGTCGAGCAGTACTTC. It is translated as CASSIKIGVEQYF.

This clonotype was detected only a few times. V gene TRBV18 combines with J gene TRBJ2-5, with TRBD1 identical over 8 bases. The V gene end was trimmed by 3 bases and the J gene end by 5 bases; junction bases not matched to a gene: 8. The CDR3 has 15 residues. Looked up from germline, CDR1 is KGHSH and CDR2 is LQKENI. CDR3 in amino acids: CASSPQDRVFETQYF. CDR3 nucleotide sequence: TGTGCCAGCTCACCCCAGGACAGGGTCTTTGAGACCCAGTACTTC.

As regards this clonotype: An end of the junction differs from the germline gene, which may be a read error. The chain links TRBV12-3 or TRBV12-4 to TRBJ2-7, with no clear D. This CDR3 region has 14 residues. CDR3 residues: CAGSLTRLDYEQYF. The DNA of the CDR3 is TGTGCCGGCAGTTTAACCAGACTGGACTACGAGCAGTACTTC.

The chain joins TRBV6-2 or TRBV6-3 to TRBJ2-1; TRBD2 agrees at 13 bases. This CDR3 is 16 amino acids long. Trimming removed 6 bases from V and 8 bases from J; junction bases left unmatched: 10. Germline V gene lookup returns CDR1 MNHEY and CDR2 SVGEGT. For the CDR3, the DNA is TGTGCCAGCAGAGAAGGGACTAGCGGGACTTCCGATGAGCAGTTCTTC. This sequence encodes CASREGTSGTSDEQFF.

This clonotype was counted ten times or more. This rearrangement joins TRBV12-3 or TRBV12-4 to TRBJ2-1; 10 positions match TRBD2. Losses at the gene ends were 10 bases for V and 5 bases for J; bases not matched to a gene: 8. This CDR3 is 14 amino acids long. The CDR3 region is CAIRLAGKNNEQFF. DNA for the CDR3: TGTGCCATCAGACTAGCGGGCAAAAACAATGAGCAGTTCTTC.

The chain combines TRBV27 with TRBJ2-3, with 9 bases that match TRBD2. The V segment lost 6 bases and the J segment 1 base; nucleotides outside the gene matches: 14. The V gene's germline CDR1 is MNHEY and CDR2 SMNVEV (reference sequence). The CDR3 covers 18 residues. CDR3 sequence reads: CASSLLAGPPLGTDTQYF. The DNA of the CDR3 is TGTGCCAGCAGCTTACTAGCGGGTCCCCCCCTGGGCACAGATACGCAGTATTTT.

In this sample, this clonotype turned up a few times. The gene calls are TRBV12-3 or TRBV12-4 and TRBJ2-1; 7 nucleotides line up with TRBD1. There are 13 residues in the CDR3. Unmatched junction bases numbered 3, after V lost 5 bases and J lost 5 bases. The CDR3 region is CASSHTGDNEQFF. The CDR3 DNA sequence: TGTGCCAGCAGTCATACAGGGGACAATGAGCAGTTCTTC.

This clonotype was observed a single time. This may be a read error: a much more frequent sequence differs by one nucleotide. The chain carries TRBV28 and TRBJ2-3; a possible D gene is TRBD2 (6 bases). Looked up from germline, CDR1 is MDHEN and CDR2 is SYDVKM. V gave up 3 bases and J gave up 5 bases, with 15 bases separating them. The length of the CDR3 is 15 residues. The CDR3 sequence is CASSLLATWRDTQYF. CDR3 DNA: TGTGCCAGCAGTTTGCTAGCGACCTGGAGAGATACGCAGTATTTT.

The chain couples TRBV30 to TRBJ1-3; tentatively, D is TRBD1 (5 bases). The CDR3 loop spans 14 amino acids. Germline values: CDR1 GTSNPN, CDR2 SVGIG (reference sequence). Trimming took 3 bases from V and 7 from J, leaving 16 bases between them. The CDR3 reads CAWSSEGVRNTIYF. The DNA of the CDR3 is TGTGCCTGGAGCTCTGAAGGGGTGCGCAACACCATATATTTT.